Sequencing of this T cell receptor beta chain was carried out in a study of blood T cell repertoires in COVID-19. For the study at large: Material from acute and convalescent COVID-19 was sourced from the United States, Italy and Spain. PBMCs, B-cell-depleted T cells, or T cells were the source of the cDNA or gDNA that made up the material.

In the study's own analysis: From reference gene primer amplification, estimates of nucleated cell counts were derived. Measured with immunoSEQ multiplex PCR; TCRdb has only the in-frame clones, and not every one. V and J calls and clone size are given by that table; D and trimming were obtained from the DNA. The table records around 200,000 clones, 84% of them present only once. CDR1 MNHEY and CDR2 SMNVEV come from the germline V gene (reference sequence). The CDR3 loop spans 14 amino acids. Deletions cut 6 bases from V and 0 bases from J, with 9 bases between. This sequence was found in a woman younger than 45 who had recovered from COVID-19. Sequencing used PBMCs or T cells enriched from blood (not recorded which). V and J are TRBV27 and TRBJ1-3; unclear D gene. The CDR3 DNA reads as TGTGCCAGCAGAGCATTTAGCTCTGGAAACACCATATATTTT. This sequence encodes CASRAFSSGNTIYF.